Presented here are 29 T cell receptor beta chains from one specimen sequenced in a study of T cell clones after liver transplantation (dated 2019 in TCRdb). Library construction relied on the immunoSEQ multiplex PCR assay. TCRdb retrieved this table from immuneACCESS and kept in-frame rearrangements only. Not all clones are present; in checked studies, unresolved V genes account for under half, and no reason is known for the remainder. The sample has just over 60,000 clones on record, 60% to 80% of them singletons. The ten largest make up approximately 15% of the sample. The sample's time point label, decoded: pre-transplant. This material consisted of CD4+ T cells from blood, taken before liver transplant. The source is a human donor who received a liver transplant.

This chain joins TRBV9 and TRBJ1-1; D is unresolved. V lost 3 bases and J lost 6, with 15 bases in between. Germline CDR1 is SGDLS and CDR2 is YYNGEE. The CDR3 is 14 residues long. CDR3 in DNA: TGTGCCAGCAGCGCCTATTCTACGGGAGCTGAAGCTTTCTTT. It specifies CASSAYSTGAEAFF.

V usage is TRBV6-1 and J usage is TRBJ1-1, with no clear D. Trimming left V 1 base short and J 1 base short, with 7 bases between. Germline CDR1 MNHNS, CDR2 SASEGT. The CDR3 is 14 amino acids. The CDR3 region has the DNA TGTGCCAGCAGTGAAGACAGATGGAACACTGAAGCTTTCTTT. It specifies CASSEDRWNTEAFF.

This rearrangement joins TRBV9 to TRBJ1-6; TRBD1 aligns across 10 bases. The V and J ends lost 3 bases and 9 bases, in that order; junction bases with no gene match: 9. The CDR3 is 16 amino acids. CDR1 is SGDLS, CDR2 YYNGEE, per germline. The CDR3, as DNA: TGTGCCAGCAGCGCCCTGGGACAGGGGAATGGTTCACCCCTCCACTTT. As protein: CASSALGQGNGSPLHF.

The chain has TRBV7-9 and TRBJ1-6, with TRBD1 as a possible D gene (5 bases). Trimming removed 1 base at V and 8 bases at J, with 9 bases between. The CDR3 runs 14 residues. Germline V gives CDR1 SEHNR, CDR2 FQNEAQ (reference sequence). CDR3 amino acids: CASSLDVRDSPLHF. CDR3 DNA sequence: TGTGCCAGCAGCTTAGACGTCAGGGATTCACCCCTCCACTTT. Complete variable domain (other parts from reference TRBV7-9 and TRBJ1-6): DTGVSQNPRHKITKRGQNVTFRCDPISEHNRLYWYRQTLGQGPEFLTYFQNEAQLEKSRLLSDRFSAERPKGSFSTLEIQRTEQGDSAMYLCASSLDVRDSPLHFGNGTRLTVT.

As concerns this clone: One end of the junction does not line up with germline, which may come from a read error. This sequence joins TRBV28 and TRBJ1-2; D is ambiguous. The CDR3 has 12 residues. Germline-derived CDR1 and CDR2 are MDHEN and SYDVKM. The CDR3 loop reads CASSRTNLPQHF. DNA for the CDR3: TGTGCCAGCAGTCGAACTAATCTGCCGCAACACTTC.

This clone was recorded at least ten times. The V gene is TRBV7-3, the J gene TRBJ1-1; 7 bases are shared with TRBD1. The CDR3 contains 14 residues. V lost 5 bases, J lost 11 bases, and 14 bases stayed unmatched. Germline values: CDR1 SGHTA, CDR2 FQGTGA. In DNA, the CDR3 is TGTGCCAGCAGCGAGGGGGCAGCCCGTGGGGTGGCTTTCTTT. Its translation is CASSEGAARGVAFF.

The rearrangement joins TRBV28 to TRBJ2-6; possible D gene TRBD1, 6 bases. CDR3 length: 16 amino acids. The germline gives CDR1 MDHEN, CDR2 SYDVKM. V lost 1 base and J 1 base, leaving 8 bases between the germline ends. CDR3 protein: CASSLSQGSGANVLTF. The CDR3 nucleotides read TGTGCCAGCAGTTTATCCCAGGGGTCTGGGGCCAACGTCCTGACTTTC. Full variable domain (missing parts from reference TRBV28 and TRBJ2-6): DVKVTQSSRYLVKRTGEKVFLECVQDMDHENMFWYRQDPGLGLRLIYFSYDVKMKEKGDIPEGYSVSREKKERFSLILESASTNQTSMYLCASSLSQGSGANVLTFGAGSRLTVL.

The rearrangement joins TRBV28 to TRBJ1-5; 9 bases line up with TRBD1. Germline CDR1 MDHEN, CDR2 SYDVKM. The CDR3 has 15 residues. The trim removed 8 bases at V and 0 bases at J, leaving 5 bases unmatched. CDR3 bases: TGTGCCAGCGGTGGACAGGGGCATAGCAATCAGCCCCAGCATTTT. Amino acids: CASGGQGHSNQPQHF.

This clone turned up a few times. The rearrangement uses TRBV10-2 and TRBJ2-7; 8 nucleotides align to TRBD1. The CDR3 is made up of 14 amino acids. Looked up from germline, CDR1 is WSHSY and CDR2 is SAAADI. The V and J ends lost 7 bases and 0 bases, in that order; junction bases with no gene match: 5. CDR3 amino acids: CASNRDRSSYEQYF. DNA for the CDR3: TGCGCCAGCAACCGGGACAGGAGCTCCTACGAGCAGTACTTC.

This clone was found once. CDR3 sequence: CASSLAGGTGELFF. CDR3 bases: TGTGCCAGCAGCTTAGCAGGGGGCACCGGGGAGCTGTTTTTT. The chain employs TRBV11-2 and TRBJ2-2, with 7 bases lining up with TRBD1. The J segment lost 4 bases and the V segment lost 1 base, leaving 0 bases of the junction unmatched. The CDR3 consists of 14 residues. Germline lookup yields CDR1 SGHAT and CDR2 FQNNGV.

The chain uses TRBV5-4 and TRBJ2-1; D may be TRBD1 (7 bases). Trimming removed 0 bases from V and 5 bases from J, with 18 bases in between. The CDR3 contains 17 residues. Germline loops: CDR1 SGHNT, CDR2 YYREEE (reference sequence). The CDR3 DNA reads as TGTGCCAGCAGCTTGGGGCAGGGGGGTCGCACACACAATGAGCAGTTCTTC. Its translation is CASSLGQGGRTHNEQFF.

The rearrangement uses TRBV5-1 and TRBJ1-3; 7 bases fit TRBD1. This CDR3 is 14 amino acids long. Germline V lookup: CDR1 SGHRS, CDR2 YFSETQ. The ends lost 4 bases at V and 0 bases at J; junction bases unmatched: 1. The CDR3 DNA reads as TGCGCCAGCAGCGGGGACAGCTCTGGAAACACCATATATTTT. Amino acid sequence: CASSGDSSGNTIYF. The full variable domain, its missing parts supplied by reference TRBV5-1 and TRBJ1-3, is KAGVTQTPRYLIKTRGQQVTLSCSPISGHRSVSWYQQTPGQGLQFLFEYFSETQRNKGNFPGRFSGRQFSNSRSEMNVSTLELGDSALYLCASSGDSSGNTIYFGEGSWLTVV.

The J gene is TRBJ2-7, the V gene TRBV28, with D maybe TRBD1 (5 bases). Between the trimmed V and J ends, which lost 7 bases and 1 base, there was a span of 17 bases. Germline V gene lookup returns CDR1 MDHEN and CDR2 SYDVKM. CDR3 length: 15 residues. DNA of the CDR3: TGTGCCAGCAAACGAAGGCAGGGAATATCCTACGAGCAGTACTTC. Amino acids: CASKRRQGISYEQYF.

CDR3 in DNA: TGTGCCAGCAGTGTTAGCGGGGGTGAGACCCAGTACTTC. This translates into CASSVSGGETQYF. The chain couples TRBV5-6 to TRBJ2-5, with 9 positions matching TRBD2. The germline CDR1 and CDR2 sequences are SGHDT and YYEEEE. Losses at the gene ends were 5 bases for V and 5 bases for J; bases not matched to a gene: 4. CDR3 length equals 13 residues. Together with reference TRBV5-6 and TRBJ2-5, the CDR3 gives the full variable domain: DAGVTQSPTHLIKTRGQQVTLRCSPKSGHDTVSWYQQALGQGPQFIFQYYEEEERQRGNFPDRFSGHQFPNYSSELNVNALLLGDSALYLCASSVSGGETQYFGPGTRLLVL.

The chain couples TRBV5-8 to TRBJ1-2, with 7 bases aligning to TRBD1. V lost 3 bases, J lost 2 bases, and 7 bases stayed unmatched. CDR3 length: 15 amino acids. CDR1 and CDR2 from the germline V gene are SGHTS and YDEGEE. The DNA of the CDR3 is TGTGCCAGCAGCTCCACCAGACAGGGAAACTATGGCTACACCTTC. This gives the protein CASSSTRQGNYGYTF.

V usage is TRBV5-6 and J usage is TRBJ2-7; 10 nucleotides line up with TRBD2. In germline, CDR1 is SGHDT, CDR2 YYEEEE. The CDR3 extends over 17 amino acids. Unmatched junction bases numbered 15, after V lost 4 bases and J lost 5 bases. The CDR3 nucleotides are TGTGCCAGCAGCCCCTACCTAACTAGCGGGGCTGGAAACGAGCAGTACTTC. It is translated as CASSPYLTSGAGNEQYF.

This chain's CDR3 is CASSVGVGGETQYF. DNA of the CDR3: TGTGCCAGCAGCGTAGGGGTAGGGGGAGAGACCCAGTACTTC. This rearrangement joins TRBV9 to TRBJ2-5, with a weak D call TRBD1 (6 bases). CDR3 length: 14 amino acids. CDR1 is SGDLS, CDR2 YYNGEE, per germline. V was trimmed by 0 bases and J by 4 bases, leaving 10 bases between them.

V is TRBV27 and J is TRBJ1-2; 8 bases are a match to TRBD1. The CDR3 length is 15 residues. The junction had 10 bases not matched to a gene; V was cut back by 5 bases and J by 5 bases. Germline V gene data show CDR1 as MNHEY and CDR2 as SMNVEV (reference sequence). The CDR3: CASSPLDRAPYGYTF. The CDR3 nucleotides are TGTGCCAGCAGTCCTTTGGACAGGGCTCCTTATGGCTACACCTTC.

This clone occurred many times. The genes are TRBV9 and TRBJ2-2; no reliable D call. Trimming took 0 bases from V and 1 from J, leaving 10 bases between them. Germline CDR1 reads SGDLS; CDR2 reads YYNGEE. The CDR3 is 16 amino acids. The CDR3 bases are TGTGCCAGCAGCGTAGGGTTGGGCCTGAACACCGGGGAGCTGTTTTTT. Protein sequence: CASSVGLGLNTGELFF. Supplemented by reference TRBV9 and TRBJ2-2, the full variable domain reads DSGVTQTPKHLITATGQRVTLRCSPRSGDLSVYWYQQSLDQGLQFLIQYYNGEERAKGNILERFSAQQFPDLHSELNLSSLELGDSALYFCASSVGLGLNTGELFFGEGSRLTVL.

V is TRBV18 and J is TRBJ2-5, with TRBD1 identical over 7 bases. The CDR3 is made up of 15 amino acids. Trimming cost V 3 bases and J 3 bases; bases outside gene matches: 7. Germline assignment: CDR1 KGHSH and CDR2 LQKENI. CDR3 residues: CASSPPGQQKETQYF. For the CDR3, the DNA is TGTGCCAGCTCACCTCCGGGACAGCAAAAAGAGACCCAGTACTTC.

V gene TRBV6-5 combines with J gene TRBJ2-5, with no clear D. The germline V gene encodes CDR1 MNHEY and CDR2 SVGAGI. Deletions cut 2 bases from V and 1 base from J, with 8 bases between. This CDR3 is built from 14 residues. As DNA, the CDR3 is TGTGCCAGCAGTTACCCAGGATCCCAAGAGACCCAGTACTTC. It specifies CASSYPGSQETQYF.

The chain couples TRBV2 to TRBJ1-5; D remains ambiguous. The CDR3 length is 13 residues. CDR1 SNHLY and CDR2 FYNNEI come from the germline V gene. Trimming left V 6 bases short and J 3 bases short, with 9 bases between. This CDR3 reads CASRAGYNQPQHF. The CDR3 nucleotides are TGTGCCAGCAGGGCAGGTTACAATCAGCCCCAGCATTTT.

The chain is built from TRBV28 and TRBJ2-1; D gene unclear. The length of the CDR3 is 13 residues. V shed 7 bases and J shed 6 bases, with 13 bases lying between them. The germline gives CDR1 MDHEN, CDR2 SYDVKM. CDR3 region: CASTRTPGNEQFF. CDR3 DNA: TGTGCCAGCACCCGTACTCCGGGCAATGAGCAGTTCTTC.

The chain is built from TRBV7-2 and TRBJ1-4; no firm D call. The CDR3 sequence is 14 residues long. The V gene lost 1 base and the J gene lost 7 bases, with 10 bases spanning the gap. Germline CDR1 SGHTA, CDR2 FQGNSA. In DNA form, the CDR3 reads TGTGCCAGCAGCTTAGGGGGTGGAGGTGAAAAACTGTTTTTT. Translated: CASSLGGGGEKLFF. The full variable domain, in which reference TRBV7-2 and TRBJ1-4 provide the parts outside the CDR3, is GAGVSQSPSNKVTEKGKDVELRCDPISGHTALYWYRQSLGQGLEFLIYFQGNSAPDKSGLPSDRFSAERTGGSVSTLTIQRTQQEDSAVYLCASSLGGGGEKLFFGSGTQLSVL.

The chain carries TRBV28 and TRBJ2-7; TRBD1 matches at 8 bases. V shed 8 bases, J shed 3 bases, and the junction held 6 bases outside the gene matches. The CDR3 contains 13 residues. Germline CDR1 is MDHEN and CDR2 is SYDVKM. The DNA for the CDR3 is TGTGCCAGCCTAGGGGACAGGCTCTACGAGCAGTACTTC. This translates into CASLGDRLYEQYF.

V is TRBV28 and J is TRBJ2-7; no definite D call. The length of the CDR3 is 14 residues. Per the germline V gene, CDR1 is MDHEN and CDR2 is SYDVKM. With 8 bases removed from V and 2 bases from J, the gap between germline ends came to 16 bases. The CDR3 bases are TGTGCCAGCCTAAAGCAGGCGCCAGCCTACGAGCAGTACTTC. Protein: CASLKQAPAYEQYF.

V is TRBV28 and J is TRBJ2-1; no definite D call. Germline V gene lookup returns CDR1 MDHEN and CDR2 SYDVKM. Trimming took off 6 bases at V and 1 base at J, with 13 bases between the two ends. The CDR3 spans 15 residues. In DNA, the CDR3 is TGTGCCAGCAGGGAACGTGTGGAGTCCTACAATGAGCAGTTCTTC. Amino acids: CASRERVESYNEQFF.

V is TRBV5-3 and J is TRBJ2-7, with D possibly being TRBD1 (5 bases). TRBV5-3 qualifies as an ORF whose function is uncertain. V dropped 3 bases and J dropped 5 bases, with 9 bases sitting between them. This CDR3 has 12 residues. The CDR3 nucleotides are TGTGCCAGAAGCTGCCAGGGTGACGAGCAGTACTTC. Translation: CARSCQGDEQYF.

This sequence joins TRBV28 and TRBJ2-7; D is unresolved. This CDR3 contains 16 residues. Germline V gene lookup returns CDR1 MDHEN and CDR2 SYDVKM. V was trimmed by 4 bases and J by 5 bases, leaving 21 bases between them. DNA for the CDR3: TGTGCCAGCAGTTCGATCCATACCCCAGGTATGCACGAGCAGTACTTC. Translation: CASSSIHTPGMHEQYF.